This T cell receptor beta chain stems from a study of blood T cell repertoires in COVID-19. Study in general: From T cells, B-cell-depleted T cells, or PBMCs came the material, which was cDNA or gDNA.

J was trimmed by 5 bases and V by 5 bases; bases with no gene match: 11. The CDR3 has 15 amino acids. CDR1 MNHEY and CDR2 SVGAGI come from the germline V gene. Original processing notes: From reference gene primer amplification, estimates of nucleated cell counts were derived. Sequencing was performed with immunoSEQ multiplex PCR; in TCRdb, only in-frame clones are kept and a portion is missing. For V, J and clone size, that table is used; D and trimming come from the DNA. The data contain 110,000 to 150,000 clones, approximately 84% of them singletons. This clone is a singleton in its sample. What was sequenced was peripheral blood. This clonotype originated in a human donor in a cohort sampled during active COVID-19. The rearrangement links TRBV6-5 to TRBJ2-7, with TRBD1 matching over 8 bases. CDR3 in DNA: TGTGCCAGCAGTCGGACAGGGAAGTTCTTGGACGAGCAGTACTTC. Its translation is CASSRTGKFLDEQYF.